This T cell receptor beta chain was captured in a study of blood T cell repertoires in COVID-19. The germline CDR1 and CDR2 sequences are SGHRS and YFSETQ. There are 17 residues in the CDR3. V was shortened by 1 base and J by 0 bases, with 16 bases between the two germline ends. Original methodology: Quantification of nucleated cells was approximated via reference gene primer amplification. Assay: immunoSEQ multiplex PCR; the TCRdb copy retains only in-frame clones and omits some. The V and J calls and the clone size are those of that table, but D and trimming were determined from the DNA. The data show 200,000 to 300,000 clones, over 80% seen once.

This rearrangement joins TRBV5-1 to TRBJ1-1; D might be TRBD1 (6 bases). The source material was peripheral blood. This clonotype was sampled from a young man who had recovered from COVID-19. The CDR3 DNA is TGCGCCAGCAGCTTGTCAGGGGCCAAGGGGTTGAACACTGAAGCTTTCTTT. This translates into CASSLSGAKGLNTEAFF.